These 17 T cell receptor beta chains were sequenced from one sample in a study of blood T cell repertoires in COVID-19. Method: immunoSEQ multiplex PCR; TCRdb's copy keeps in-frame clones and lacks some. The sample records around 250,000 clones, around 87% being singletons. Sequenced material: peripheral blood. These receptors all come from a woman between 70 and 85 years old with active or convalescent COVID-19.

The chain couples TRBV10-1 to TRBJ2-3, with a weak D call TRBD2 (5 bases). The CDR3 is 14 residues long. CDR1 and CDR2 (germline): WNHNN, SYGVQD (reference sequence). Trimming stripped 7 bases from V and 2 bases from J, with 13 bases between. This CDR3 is CASTAGDDTDTQYF. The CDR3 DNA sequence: TGCGCCAGCACCGCCGGGGATGACACAGATACGCAGTATTTT.

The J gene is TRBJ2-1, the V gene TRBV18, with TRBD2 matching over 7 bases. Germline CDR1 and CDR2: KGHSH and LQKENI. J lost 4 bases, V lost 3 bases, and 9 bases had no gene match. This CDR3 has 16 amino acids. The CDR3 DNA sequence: TGTGCCAGCTCACCGGGGGGGATCAACCTATACAATGAGCAGTTCTTC. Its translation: CASSPGGINLYNEQFF. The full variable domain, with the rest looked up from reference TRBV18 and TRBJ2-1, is NAGVMQNPRHLVRRRGQEARLRCSPMKGHSHVYWYRQLPEEGLKFMVYLQKENIIDESGMPKERFSAEFPKEGPSILRIQQVVRGDSAAYFCASSPGGINLYNEQFFGPGTRLTVL.

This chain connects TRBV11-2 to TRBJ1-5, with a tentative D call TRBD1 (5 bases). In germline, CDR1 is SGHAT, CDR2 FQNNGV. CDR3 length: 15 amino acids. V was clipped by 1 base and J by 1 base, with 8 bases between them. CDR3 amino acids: CASSLGTTSNQPQHF. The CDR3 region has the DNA TGTGCCAGCAGCTTAGGGACAACCAGCAATCAGCCCCAGCATTTT.

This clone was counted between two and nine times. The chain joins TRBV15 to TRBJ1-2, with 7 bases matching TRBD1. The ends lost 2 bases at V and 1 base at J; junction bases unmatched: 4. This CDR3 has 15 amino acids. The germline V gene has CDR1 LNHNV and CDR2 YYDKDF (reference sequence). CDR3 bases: TGTGCCACCAGCAGAAATAGGGGGCATAACTATGGCTACACCTTC. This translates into CATSRNRGHNYGYTF.

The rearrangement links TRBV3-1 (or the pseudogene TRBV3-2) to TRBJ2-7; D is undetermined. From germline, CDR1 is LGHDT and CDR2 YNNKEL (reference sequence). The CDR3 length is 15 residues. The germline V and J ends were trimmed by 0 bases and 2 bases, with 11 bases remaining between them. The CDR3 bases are TGTGCCAGCAGCCAAGATCGGAGTTCTCCCTACGAGCAGTACTTC. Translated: CASSQDRSSPYEQYF.

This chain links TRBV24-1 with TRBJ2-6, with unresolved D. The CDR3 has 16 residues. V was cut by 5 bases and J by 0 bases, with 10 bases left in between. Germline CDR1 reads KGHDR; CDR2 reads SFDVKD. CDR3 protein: CATSVGTYSGANVLTF. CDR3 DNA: TGTGCCACCAGTGTGGGCACCTACTCTGGGGCCAACGTCCTGACTTTC.

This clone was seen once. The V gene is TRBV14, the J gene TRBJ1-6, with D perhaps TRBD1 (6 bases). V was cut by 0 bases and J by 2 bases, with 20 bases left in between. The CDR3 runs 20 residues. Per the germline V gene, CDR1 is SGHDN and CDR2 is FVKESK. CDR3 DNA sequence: TGTGCCAGCAGCCAAGATCCGGGGACAACAGTCTGGACCTATAATTCACCCCTCCACTTT. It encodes CASSQDPGTTVWTYNSPLHF.

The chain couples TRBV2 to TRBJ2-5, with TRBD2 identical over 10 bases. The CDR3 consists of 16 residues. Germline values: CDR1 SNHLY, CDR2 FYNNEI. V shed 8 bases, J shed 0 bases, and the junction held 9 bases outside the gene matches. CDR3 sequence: CASERQRGGYQETQYF. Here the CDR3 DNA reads TGTGCCAGCGAGAGGCAGCGGGGGGGGTACCAAGAGACCCAGTACTTC.

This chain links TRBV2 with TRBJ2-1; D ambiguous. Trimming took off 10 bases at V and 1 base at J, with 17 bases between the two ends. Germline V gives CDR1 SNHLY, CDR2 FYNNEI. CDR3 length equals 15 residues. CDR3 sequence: CATAGYPGSYNEQFF. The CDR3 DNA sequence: TGTGCCACAGCCGGTTACCCCGGGTCCTACAATGAGCAGTTCTTC.

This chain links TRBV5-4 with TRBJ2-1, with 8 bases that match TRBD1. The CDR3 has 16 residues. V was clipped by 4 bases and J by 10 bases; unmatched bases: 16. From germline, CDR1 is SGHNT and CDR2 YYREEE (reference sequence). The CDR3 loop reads CASSPGGDRPDREQFF. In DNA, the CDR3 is TGTGCCAGCAGCCCAGGAGGGGACAGGCCCGATCGGGAGCAGTTCTTC.

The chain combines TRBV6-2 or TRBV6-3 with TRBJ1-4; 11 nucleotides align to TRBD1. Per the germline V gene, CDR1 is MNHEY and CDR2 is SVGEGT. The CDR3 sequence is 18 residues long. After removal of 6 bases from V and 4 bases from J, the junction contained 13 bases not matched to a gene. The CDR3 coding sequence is TGTGCCAGCAGCGACTACCGGACAGGGGGCTATGGTAATGAAAAACTGTTTTTT. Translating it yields CASSDYRTGGYGNEKLFF.

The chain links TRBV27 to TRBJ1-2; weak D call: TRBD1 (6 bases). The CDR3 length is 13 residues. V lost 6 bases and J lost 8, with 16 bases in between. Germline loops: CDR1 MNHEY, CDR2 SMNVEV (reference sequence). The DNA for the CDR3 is TGTGCCAGCAGATCAGGGGTTCTTGGGGGCTACACCTTC. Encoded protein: CASRSGVLGGYTF.

The DNA of the CDR3 is TGTGCCAGCTCCCCGGGTCCTTCAATGGGCAATCAGCCCCAGCATTTT. Residues: CASSPGPSMGNQPQHF. The chain is built from TRBV2 and TRBJ1-5; D unresolved. The CDR3 is made up of 16 amino acids. Trimming removed 8 bases at V and 2 bases at J, with 19 bases between. Germline V gene data show CDR1 as SNHLY and CDR2 as FYNNEI.

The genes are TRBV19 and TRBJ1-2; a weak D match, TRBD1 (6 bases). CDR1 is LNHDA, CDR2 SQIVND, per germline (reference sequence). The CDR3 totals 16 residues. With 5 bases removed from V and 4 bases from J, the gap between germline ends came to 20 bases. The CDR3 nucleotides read TGTGCCAGTAGTTTTGACCCCACAGGGTTAACCTATGGCTACACCTTC. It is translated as CASSFDPTGLTYGYTF.

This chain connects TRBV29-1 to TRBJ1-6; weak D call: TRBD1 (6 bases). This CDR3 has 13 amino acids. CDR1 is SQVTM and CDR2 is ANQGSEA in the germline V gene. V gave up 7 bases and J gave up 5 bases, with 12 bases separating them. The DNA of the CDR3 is TGCAGCGCCAGGGACACGGATAATTCACCCCTCCACTTT. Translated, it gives CSARDTDNSPLHF.

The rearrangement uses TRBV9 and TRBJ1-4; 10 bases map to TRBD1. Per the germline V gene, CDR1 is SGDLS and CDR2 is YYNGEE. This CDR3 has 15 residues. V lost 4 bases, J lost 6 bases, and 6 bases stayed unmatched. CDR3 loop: CASSPRTGGDEKLFF. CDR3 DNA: TGTGCCAGCAGCCCCCGGACAGGGGGGGATGAAAAACTGTTTTTT.

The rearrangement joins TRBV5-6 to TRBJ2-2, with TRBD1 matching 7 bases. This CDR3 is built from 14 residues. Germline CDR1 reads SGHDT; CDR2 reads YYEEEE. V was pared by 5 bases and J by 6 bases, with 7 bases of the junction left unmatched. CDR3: CASSPTGLAGELFF. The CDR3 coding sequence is TGTGCCAGCAGTCCGACAGGGTTGGCCGGGGAGCTGTTTTTT.